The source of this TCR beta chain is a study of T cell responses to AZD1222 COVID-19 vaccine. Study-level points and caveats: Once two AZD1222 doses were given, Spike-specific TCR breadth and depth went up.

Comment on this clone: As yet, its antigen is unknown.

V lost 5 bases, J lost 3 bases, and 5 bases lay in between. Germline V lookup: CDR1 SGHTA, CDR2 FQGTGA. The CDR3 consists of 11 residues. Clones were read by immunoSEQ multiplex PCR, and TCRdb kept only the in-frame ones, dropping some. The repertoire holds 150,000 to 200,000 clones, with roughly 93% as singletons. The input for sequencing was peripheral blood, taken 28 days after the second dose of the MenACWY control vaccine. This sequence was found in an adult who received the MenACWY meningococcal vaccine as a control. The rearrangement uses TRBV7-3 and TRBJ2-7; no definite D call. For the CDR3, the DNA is TGTGCCAGCAGCCCGGGCTACGAGCAGTACTTC. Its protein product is CASSPGYEQYF. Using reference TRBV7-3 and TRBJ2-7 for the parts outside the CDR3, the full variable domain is GAGVSQTPSNKVTEKGKYVELRCDPISGHTALYWYRQSLGQGPEFLIYFQGTGAADDSGLPNDRFFAVRPEGSVSTLKIQRTERGDSAVYLCASSPGYEQYFGPGTRLTVT.